Shown below are 13 T cell receptor beta chains from a single sample sequenced in a study. MiXCR was run by TCRdb on the RT-PCR reads, yielding one entry per CDR3 protein. The sample contains 550,000 to 750,000 distinct CDR3 sequences, 11% to 15% of which appear only once. The sample taken for sequencing was memory CD4+ T cells from blood. These receptors originate from a female donor in good health, serving as a healthy control.

V usage is TRBV3-1 and J usage is TRBJ2-7; 8 bases line up with TRBD1. Germline CDR1 and CDR2: LGHDT and YNNKEL (reference sequence). Trimming at V came to 2 bases and at J to 8 bases, leaving 8 bases not matched to a gene. CDR3 length: 14 amino acids. The CDR3 sequence: CASSQPGQGSQQYF. CDR3 nucleotide sequence: TGTGCCAGCAGCCAACCCGGACAGGGCTCGCAGCAGTACTTC.

This clonotype was picked up a small number of times. The CDR3 coding sequence is TGTGCCAGCAGCCAACGGTTGTTGGAGACCCAGTACTTC. It is translated as CASSQRLLETQYF. This chain links TRBV9 with TRBJ2-5; D is uncertain. CDR1 and CDR2 from the germline V gene are SGDLS and YYNGEE. This CDR3 comprises 13 residues. V gave up 4 bases and J gave up 5 bases, with 12 bases separating them.

Only a few counts were recorded for this clonotype. The chain employs TRBV11-2 and TRBJ2-2; a weak D match, TRBD2 (5 bases). This CDR3 is 14 amino acids long. Trimming took 7 bases from V and 3 from J, leaving 12 bases between them. CDR1 is SGHAT and CDR2 is FQNNGV in the germline V gene. CDR3 residues: CASTITRDTGELFF. For the CDR3, the DNA is TGTGCCAGCACCATTACTAGGGACACCGGGGAGCTGTTTTTT.

This clonotype has a handful of counts. The rearrangement uses TRBV9 and TRBJ1-2; TRBD1 agrees at 9 bases. Germline V gene sequence: CDR1 SGDLS, CDR2 YYNGEE. V trimming: 3 bases; J trimming: 8 bases; junction bases outside the gene matches: 5. The CDR3 length is 13 residues. CDR3: CASSGTGGRGYTF. DNA for the CDR3: TGTGCCAGCAGCGGTACAGGGGGCCGGGGCTACACCTTC.

This clonotype was counted only a few times. The gene calls are TRBV7-2 and TRBJ2-3; D not resolved. The length of the CDR3 is 13 residues. Germline CDR1 SGHTA, CDR2 FQGNSA. Trimming took 5 bases from V and 3 from J, leaving 9 bases between them. In DNA, the CDR3 is TGTGCCAGCAGCCGGCAGCAAACAGATACGCAGTATTTT. Its protein product is CASSRQQTDTQYF.

This clonotype was detected ten times or more. CDR3 sequence reads: CASSLVAGGPGDTQYF. CDR3 bases: TGTGCCAGCAGTTTAGTAGCGGGAGGGCCGGGAGATACGCAGTATTTT. This sequence joins TRBV12-3 or TRBV12-4 and TRBJ2-3, with 11 bases identical to TRBD2. Unmatched junction bases numbered 5, after V lost 1 base and J lost 5 bases. The length of the CDR3 is 16 residues.

This chain uses TRBV7-2 with TRBJ2-1; D unclear. Per the germline V gene, CDR1 is SGHTA and CDR2 is FQGNSA. Between the trimmed V and J ends, which lost 5 bases and 2 bases, there was a span of 10 bases. This CDR3 has 14 amino acids. CDR3 sequence reads: CASSQPKPYNEQFF. CDR3 DNA: TGTGCCAGCAGCCAGCCGAAACCCTACAATGAGCAGTTCTTC.

This clonotype was seen at least ten times. The chain is built from TRBV7-2 and TRBJ2-3; D gene unclear. V dropped 4 bases and J dropped 2 bases, with 7 bases sitting between them. Germline V lookup: CDR1 SGHTA, CDR2 FQGNSA. The CDR3 is made up of 13 amino acids. The CDR3 DNA reads as TGTGCCAGCAGCTACGTCCTCACAGATACGCAGTATTTT. Its protein product is CASSYVLTDTQYF.

This clonotype appeared a few times. This chain connects TRBV10-3 to TRBJ1-2; no firm D call. Deletions cut 10 bases from V and 2 bases from J, with 11 bases between. Germline CDR1 and CDR2: ENHRY and SYGVKD. The CDR3 is 12 residues long. The CDR3 region has the DNA TGTGCCACAAAGACGGAAAACTATGGCTACACCTTC. It yields the protein CATKTENYGYTF.

This clonotype has a count of ten or more. For the CDR3, the DNA is TGCAGTGCCCGGCGAGGGGGGGAAGAGACCCAGTACTTC. This sequence encodes CSARRGGEETQYF. J is TRBJ2-5 and V is TRBV20-1, with D perhaps TRBD2 (7 bases). Germline V lookup: CDR1 DFQATT, CDR2 SNEGSKA (reference sequence). The CDR3 is made up of 13 amino acids. V was pared by 6 bases and J by 3 bases, with 14 bases between.

This clonotype has just a few counts. This sequence joins TRBV7-9 and TRBJ2-7; D unclear. The CDR3 runs to 16 residues. V dropped 1 base and J dropped 2 bases, with 15 bases sitting between them. Germline CDR1 reads SEHNR; CDR2 reads FQNEAQ (reference sequence). For the CDR3, the DNA is TGTGCCAGCAGCTTAGGGTTGAGCGCCGACACCTACGAGCAGTACTTC. Translating gives CASSLGLSADTYEQYF.

Only a few counts were recorded for this clonotype. V usage is TRBV20-1 and J usage is TRBJ2-5, with TRBD1 matching over 10 bases. After removal of 2 bases from V and 5 bases from J, the junction contained 5 bases not matched to a gene. The CDR3 runs 14 residues. Germline V CDR1 and CDR2: DFQATT, SNEGSKA (reference sequence). The CDR3 sequence is CSARRQGAWETQYF. DNA for the CDR3: TGCAGTGCTAGACGACAGGGGGCTTGGGAGACCCAGTACTTC.

This chain connects TRBV9 to TRBJ2-1; 12 nucleotides agree with TRBD2. Germline CDR1 reads SGDLS; CDR2 reads YYNGEE. The CDR3 spans 16 residues. Trimming cost V 3 bases and J 9 bases; bases outside gene matches: 10. CDR3 sequence: CASSAPTSGSLGEQFF. Written as DNA, the CDR3 is TGTGCCAGCAGCGCACCGACTAGCGGGAGCTTGGGTGAGCAGTTCTTC.